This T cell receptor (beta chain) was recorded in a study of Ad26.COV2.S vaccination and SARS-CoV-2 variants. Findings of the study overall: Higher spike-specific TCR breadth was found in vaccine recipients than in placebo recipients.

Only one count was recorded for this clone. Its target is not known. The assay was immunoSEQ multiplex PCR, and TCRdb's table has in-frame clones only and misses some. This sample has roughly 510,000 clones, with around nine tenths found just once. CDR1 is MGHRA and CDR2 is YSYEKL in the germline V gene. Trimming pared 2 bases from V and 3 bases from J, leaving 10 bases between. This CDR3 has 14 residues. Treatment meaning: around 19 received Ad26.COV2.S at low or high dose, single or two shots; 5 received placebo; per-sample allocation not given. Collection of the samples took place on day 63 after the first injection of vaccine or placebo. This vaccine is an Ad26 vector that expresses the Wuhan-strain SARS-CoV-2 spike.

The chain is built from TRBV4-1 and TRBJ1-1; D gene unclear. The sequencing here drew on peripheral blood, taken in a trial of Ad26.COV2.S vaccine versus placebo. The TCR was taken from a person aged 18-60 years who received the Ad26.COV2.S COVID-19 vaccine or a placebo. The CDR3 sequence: CASSQFTGYTEAFF. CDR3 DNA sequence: TGCGCCAGCAGCCAATTCACGGGGTACACTGAAGCTTTCTTT.